This record covers a single T cell receptor beta chain. Its antigen is not known. Other DNA sequences within the sample encode an identical CDR3. Trimming stripped 0 bases from V and 4 bases from J, with 10 bases between. From germline, CDR1 is SGHRS and CDR2 YFSETQ. CDR3 size: 15 residues. This sample was taken from a study of shared clonotypes between healthy human individuals. Only in-frame clones appear in the TCRdb table, and some are missing; sequencing was by immunoSEQ multiplex PCR. The table includes about 1.5 million clones, 95% to 99% detected once. Study-wide findings and caveats: Sampling used blood alone; tissue repertoires probably differ. Relative to memory subsets, naive subsets generally showed larger estimated richness.

The sample comprised naive CD4+ T cells sorted from blood. Subset noted: CD45RA+ positively selected. The receptor was derived from a man aged 25 to 40 in good health. V and J are TRBV5-1 and TRBJ2-2, with D perhaps being TRBD1 or TRBD2 (6 bases each). CDR3 residues: CASSLAGAGTGELFF. The CDR3 DNA sequence: TGCGCCAGCAGCTTGGCGGGGGCGGGCACCGGGGAGCTGTTTTTT.